The 17 T cell receptor beta chains presented below share a single source sample, sequenced in a study of T cells in Graves' hyperthyroidism and ophthalmopathy. The CDR3 regions of TCR beta were amplified from RNA transcripts. Using the HTBI primer set, a first-round RT-PCR was run on the TCR CDR3. TCRdb passed the multiplex PCR reads through MiXCR, listing each CDR3 protein once. The sample records around 500,000 distinct CDR3 sequences, around 13% being singletons. The specimen sequenced was blood. The receptor source for this set is a woman between 40 and 55 years old with Graves' hyperthyroidism.

The genes are TRBV24-1 and TRBJ2-3, with D possibly being TRBD2 (5 bases). CDR1 and CDR2 from the germline V gene are KGHDR and SFDVKD. Trimming pared 4 bases from V and 4 bases from J, leaving 11 bases between. The CDR3 runs to 14 residues. CDR3 sequence: CATSEADGADTQYF. CDR3 in DNA: TGTGCCACCAGTGAAGCGGATGGCGCAGATACGCAGTATTTT.

This clonotype showed up many times. This chain uses TRBV2 with TRBJ2-7; no firm D call. This CDR3 has 15 residues. Germline V gives CDR1 SNHLY, CDR2 FYNNEI. The V and J ends lost 2 bases and 2 bases respectively, with 13 bases between them. In DNA form, the CDR3 reads TGTGCCAGCAGTGAATCTGACGTTTTCACCTACGAGCAGTACTTC. Translating gives CASSESDVFTYEQYF.

This clonotype was recorded a few times. The CDR3 nucleotides read TGTGCCAGCAGCCAAGATCGAGGACTAGCGGTGGGTGAGCAGTTCTTC. Its translation is CASSQDRGLAVGEQFF. The V gene is TRBV3-1, the J gene TRBJ2-1, with 10 bases identical to TRBD2. The ends lost 0 bases at V and 9 bases at J; junction bases unmatched: 8. Germline lookup yields CDR1 LGHDT and CDR2 YNNKEL (reference sequence). This CDR3 is built from 16 residues.

This chain joins TRBV6-1 and TRBJ1-1, with a weak D call TRBD1 (6 bases). V was clipped by 7 bases and J by 1 base, with 10 bases between them. Germline V gene sequence: CDR1 MNHNS, CDR2 SASEGT. The CDR3 covers 13 residues. In nucleotides, the CDR3 is TGTGCCAGCATCCCGGGACAGAACACTGAAGCTTTCTTT. Protein sequence: CASIPGQNTEAFF.

This clonotype was seen many times. V and J are TRBV27 and TRBJ2-7; D may be TRBD1 (7 bases). V was pared by 6 bases and J by 1 base, with 19 bases between. The length of the CDR3 is 16 residues. In germline, CDR1 is MNHEY, CDR2 SMNVEV (reference sequence). The CDR3 DNA reads as TGTGCCAGCAGATCCGTACGACAGGGAGGATCCTACGAGCAGTACTTC. Protein sequence: CASRSVRQGGSYEQYF.

This clonotype was seen many times. The rearrangement uses TRBV28 and TRBJ1-2; D is perhaps TRBD1 (5 bases). Deletions cut 1 base from V and 7 bases from J, with 10 bases between. CDR3 length: 13 residues. Germline-derived CDR1 and CDR2 are MDHEN and SYDVKM. In DNA, the CDR3 is TGTGCCAGCAGTTTATCCGGGACCAGTGGCTACACCTTC. The encoded protein is CASSLSGTSGYTF.

The rearrangement uses TRBV6-2 or TRBV6-3 and TRBJ1-2; no reliable D call. CDR3 length: 14 amino acids. Germline CDR1 reads MNHEY; CDR2 reads SVGEGT. Trimming pared 6 bases from V and 4 bases from J, leaving 15 bases between. The CDR3 reads CASSYTVPSYGYTF. The CDR3 nucleotides read TGTGCCAGCAGCTACACGGTGCCCTCCTATGGCTACACCTTC.

This clonotype came up a few times. The chain combines TRBV5-4 with TRBJ2-5; the D is unclear. This CDR3 spans 15 amino acids. Germline V CDR1 and CDR2: SGHNT, YYREEE (reference sequence). Between the trimmed V and J ends, which lost 4 bases and 5 bases, there was a span of 18 bases. CDR3 region: CASSLDSRVGETQYF. The CDR3 region has the DNA TGTGCCAGCAGCCTTGATTCCCGGGTGGGGGAGACCCAGTACTTC.

This clonotype has at least ten counts. The chain joins TRBV7-9 to TRBJ2-3; 10 positions match TRBD2. CDR1 is SEHNR, CDR2 FQNEAQ, per germline (reference sequence). The CDR3 totals 15 residues. V gave up 5 bases and J gave up 6 bases; unmatched junction bases: 8. Here the CDR3 DNA reads TGTGCCAGCAGCAAGCGGGAGGGCCCGGGGGATACGCAGTATTTT. It yields the protein CASSKREGPGDTQYF.

The chain combines TRBV20-1 with TRBJ2-2; perhaps TRBD2 as D (6 bases). This CDR3 has 16 residues. The V and J ends lost 1 base and 1 base respectively, with 13 bases between them. From germline, CDR1 is DFQATT and CDR2 SNEGSKA (reference sequence). CDR3 DNA: TGCAGTGCTAGAGCCCCTCAGGGAGGGAACACCGGGGAGCTGTTTTTT. Protein product: CSARAPQGGNTGELFF.

This clonotype was counted many times. The chain has TRBV3-1 and TRBJ2-7; TRBD1 might be the D (6 bases). Trimming pared 0 bases from V and 3 bases from J, leaving 9 bases between. The CDR3 contains 14 residues. Per the germline V gene, CDR1 is LGHDT and CDR2 is YNNKEL (reference sequence). CDR3 DNA: TGTGCCAGCAGCCAAGATAAGGGGGTCTACGAGCAGTACTTC. It yields the protein CASSQDKGVYEQYF.

This clonotype was counted ten times or more. The chain combines TRBV11-2 with TRBJ1-4; unclear D gene. CDR3 length: 14 amino acids. Looked up from germline, CDR1 is SGHAT and CDR2 is FQNNGV. V lost 3 bases, J lost 5 bases, and 10 bases lay in between. CDR3 sequence reads: CASSLNSQNEKLFF. The DNA of the CDR3 is TGTGCCAGCAGCTTGAATAGTCAAAATGAAAAACTGTTTTTT.

This clonotype was counted ten times or more. This CDR3 reads CASSPLRLGESDEQYF. The CDR3 DNA reads TGCGCCAGCAGCCCCCTGCGGCTAGGAGAATCGGATGAGCAGTACTTC. The genes are TRBV4-1 and TRBJ2-7, with D uncertain. Germline values: CDR1 MGHRA, CDR2 YSYEKL. V was shortened by 4 bases and J by 7 bases, with 23 bases between the two germline ends. The length of the CDR3 is 16 residues.

Only a few counts were recorded for this clonotype. The DNA for the CDR3 is TGCGCCAGCAGCTTTGAAGGGCTTGGAGGGGCCAACGTCCTGACTTTC. Its translation: CASSFEGLGGANVLTF. The chain uses TRBV5-1 and TRBJ2-6; D gene unclear. Germline V gene sequence: CDR1 SGHRS, CDR2 YFSETQ. The CDR3 totals 16 residues. V was cut by 2 bases and J by 4 bases, with 13 bases left in between.

This clonotype was seen repeatedly, ten times or more. The rearrangement links TRBV27 to TRBJ1-1; 10 bases map to TRBD1. Losses at the gene ends were 5 bases for V and 10 bases for J; bases not matched to a gene: 7. Per germline, CDR1 MNHEY and CDR2 SMNVEV (reference sequence). CDR3 length: 13 amino acids. The CDR3 sequence: CASSPGTGVSAFF. The CDR3 DNA reads as TGTGCCAGCAGTCCCGGGACAGGGGTCTCAGCTTTCTTT.

This clonotype was seen many times. The chain has TRBV5-1 and TRBJ1-4; the match to TRBD1 covers 7 bases. The J segment lost 3 bases and the V segment lost 4 bases, leaving 6 bases of the junction unmatched. From germline, CDR1 is SGHRS and CDR2 YFSETQ. The length of the CDR3 is 15 residues. The CDR3 region is CASSKTGDPNEKLFF. For the CDR3, the DNA is TGCGCCAGCAGCAAAACAGGGGACCCTAATGAAAAACTGTTTTTT.

This clonotype was recorded many times. V gene TRBV7-3 combines with J gene TRBJ2-5, with TRBD1 matching 9 bases. Germline V lookup: CDR1 SGHTA, CDR2 FQGTGA. The CDR3 contains 13 residues. Trimming took 3 bases from V and 5 from J; bases not matched to a gene: 1. CDR3 DNA sequence: TGTGCCAGCAGCTTCGGGACAGGGGAGACCCAGTACTTC. Translation: CASSFGTGETQYF.